The 2 T cell receptor beta chains listed next were all sequenced from one sample in a study of cytomegalovirus exposure and HLA in healthy donors. PCR was performed using 60 Vbeta and 13 Jbeta primers. Only in-frame clones appear in the TCRdb table, and some are missing; sequencing was by immunoSEQ multiplex PCR. This table holds hundreds of thousands of clones, about 87% found once. Sample: PBMCs. The receptor set was obtained from a woman between 18 and 29 years old in good health and CMV-seronegative.

V gene TRBV19 combines with J gene TRBJ2-2; D is possibly TRBD1 (6 bases). This CDR3 has 15 residues. Germline V gene lookup returns CDR1 LNHDA and CDR2 SQIVND (reference sequence). The V and J ends lost 3 bases and 1 base respectively, with 9 bases between them. This CDR3 reads CASSIDRRNTGELFF. The CDR3, as DNA: TGTGCCAGTAGTATTGACAGGCGGAACACCGGGGAGCTGTTTTTT.

This sequence joins TRBV11-2 and TRBJ2-7, with a weak D call TRBD2 (5 bases). Trimming shortened V by 5 bases and J by 4 bases, and 15 bases separated the two germline ends. CDR3 length equals 14 residues. The germline gives CDR1 SGHAT, CDR2 FQNNGV. CDR3 nucleotide sequence: TGTGCCAGCAGCGCGAGTCCCGAGGGTTACGAGCAGTACTTC. Amino acids: CASSASPEGYEQYF.